The text below deals with one T cell receptor beta chain. The antigen remains unidentified. One entry per CDR3 protein, called by TCRdb with MiXCR from the 5' RACE reads. The sample records 420,000 or so distinct CDR3 sequences, approximately 17% being singletons. Germline CDR1 reads LGHDT; CDR2 reads YNNKEL (reference sequence). The CDR3 length is 17 residues. Trimming cost V 0 bases and J 8 bases; bases outside gene matches: 10. These data are taken from a study of identical twins. Whole-study results and caveats: With abundant cord blood beta clonotypes, insertions were fewer; memory repertoires showed no such pattern.

The source of this sequence is a man aged 50 or older in good health. What was sequenced was naive T cells sorted from blood. The chain has TRBV3-1 and TRBJ2-1; TRBD2 matches 10 bases. The CDR3 region has the DNA TGTGCCAGCAGCCAAGACTTGTCTAGCGGGAGTTTCGATGAGCAGTTCTTC. Its protein is CASSQDLSSGSFDEQFF.